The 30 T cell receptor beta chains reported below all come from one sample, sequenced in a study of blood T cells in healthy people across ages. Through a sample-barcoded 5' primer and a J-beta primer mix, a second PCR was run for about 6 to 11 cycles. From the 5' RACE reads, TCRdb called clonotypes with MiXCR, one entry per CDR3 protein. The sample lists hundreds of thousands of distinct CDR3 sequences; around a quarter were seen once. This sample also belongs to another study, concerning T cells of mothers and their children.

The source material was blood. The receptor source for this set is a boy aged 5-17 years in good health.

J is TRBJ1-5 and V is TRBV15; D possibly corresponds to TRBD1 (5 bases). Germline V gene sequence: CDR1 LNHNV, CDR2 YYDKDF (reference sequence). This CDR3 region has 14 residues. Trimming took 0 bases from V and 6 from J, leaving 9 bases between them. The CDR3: CATSRDHGAQPQHF. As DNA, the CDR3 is TGTGCCACCAGCAGAGATCACGGGGCTCAGCCCCAGCATTTT.

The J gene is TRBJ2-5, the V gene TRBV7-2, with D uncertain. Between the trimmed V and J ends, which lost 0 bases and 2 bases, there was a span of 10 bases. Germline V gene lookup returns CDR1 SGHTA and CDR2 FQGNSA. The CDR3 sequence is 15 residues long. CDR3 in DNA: TGTGCCAGCAGCTTAGCCCAGCTAGTTCAAGAGACCCAGTACTTC. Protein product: CASSLAQLVQETQYF.

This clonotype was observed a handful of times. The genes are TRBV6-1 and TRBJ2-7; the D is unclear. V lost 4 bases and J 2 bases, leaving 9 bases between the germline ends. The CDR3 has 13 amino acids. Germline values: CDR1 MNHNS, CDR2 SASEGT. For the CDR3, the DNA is TGTGCCAGCAGTGTCCGGGCGACCTACGAGCAGTACTTC. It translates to CASSVRATYEQYF.

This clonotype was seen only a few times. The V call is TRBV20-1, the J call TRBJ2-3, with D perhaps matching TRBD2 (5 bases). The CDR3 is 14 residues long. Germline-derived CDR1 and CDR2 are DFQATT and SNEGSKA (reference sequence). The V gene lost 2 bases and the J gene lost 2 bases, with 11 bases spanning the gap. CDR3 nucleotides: TGCAGTGCTAGACCGCTCGGGGACACAGATACGCAGTATTTT. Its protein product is CSARPLGDTDTQYF.

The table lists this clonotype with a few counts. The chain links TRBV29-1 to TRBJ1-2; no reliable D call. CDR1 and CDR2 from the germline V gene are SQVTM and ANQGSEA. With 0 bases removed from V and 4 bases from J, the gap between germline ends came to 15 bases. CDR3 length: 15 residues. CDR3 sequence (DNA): TGCAGCGTTGAAGATCCGGGTCTTAGGGCCTATGGCTACACCTTC. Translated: CSVEDPGLRAYGYTF.

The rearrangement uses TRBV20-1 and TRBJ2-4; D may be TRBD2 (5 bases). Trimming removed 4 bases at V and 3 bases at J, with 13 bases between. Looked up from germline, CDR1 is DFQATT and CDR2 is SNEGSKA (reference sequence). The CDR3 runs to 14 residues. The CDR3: CSATSRVGKNIQYF. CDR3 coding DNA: TGCAGTGCTACTAGCCGAGTTGGCAAAAACATTCAGTACTTC.

The CDR3 region is CASSLVWPSDFYGYTF. Written as DNA, the CDR3 is TGCGCCAGCAGCTTGGTTTGGCCATCCGACTTTTATGGCTACACCTTC. The chain is built from TRBV5-1 and TRBJ1-2; D remains ambiguous. Germline CDR1 is SGHRS and CDR2 is YFSETQ. Trimming took off 0 bases at V and 5 bases at J, with 17 bases between the two ends. The CDR3 spans 16 residues.

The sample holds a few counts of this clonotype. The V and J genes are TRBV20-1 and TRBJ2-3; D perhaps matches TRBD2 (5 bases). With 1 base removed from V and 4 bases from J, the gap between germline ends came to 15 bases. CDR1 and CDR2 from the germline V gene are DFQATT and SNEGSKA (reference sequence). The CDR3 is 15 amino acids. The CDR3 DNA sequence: TGCAGTGCTAGAGTGGACTCCGTGGGAGCAGATACGCAGTATTTT. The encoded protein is CSARVDSVGADTQYF.

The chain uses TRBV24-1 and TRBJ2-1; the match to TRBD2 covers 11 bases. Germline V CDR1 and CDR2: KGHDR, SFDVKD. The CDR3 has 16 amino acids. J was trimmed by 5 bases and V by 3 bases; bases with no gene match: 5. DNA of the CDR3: TGTGCCACCAGTGATGTGACTAGCGGGGAAGACAATGAGCAGTTCTTC. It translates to CATSDVTSGEDNEQFF.

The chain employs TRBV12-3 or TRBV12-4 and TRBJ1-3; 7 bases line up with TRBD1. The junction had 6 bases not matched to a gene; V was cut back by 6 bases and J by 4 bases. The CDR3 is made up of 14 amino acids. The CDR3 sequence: CASSTGVLGNTIYF. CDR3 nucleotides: TGTGCCAGCAGCACAGGGGTTTTGGGAAACACCATATATTTT.

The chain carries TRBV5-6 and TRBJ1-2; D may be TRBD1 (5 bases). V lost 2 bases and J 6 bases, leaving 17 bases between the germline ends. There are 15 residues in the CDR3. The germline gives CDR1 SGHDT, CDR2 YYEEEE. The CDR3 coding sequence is TGTGCCAGCAGCTTAACGGGGGAGATAGCGCATGGCTACACCTTC. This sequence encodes CASSLTGEIAHGYTF.

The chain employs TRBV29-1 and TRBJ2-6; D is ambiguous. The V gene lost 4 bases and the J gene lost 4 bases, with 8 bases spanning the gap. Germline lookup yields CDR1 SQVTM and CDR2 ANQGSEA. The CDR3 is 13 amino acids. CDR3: CSVASSGANVLTF. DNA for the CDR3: TGCAGCGTTGCCAGTAGCGGGGCCAACGTCCTGACTTTC.

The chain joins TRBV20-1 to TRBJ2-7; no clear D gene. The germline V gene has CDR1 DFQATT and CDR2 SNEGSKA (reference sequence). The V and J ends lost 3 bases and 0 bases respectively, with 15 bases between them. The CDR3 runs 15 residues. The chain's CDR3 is CSARATWGTSYEQYF. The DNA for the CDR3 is TGCAGTGCTAGGGCCACCTGGGGTACCTCCTACGAGCAGTACTTC.

The DNA of the CDR3 is TGCAGCGTTGCCTTGACAGGGGCCGAGGGCGAGCAGTACTTC. Amino acid sequence: CSVALTGAEGEQYF. The J gene is TRBJ2-1, the V gene TRBV29-1, with 8 bases aligning to TRBD1. The J call could be wrong; TRBJ2-7 is a better fit for the DNA end. The CDR3 sequence is 14 residues long. Germline V CDR1 and CDR2: SQVTM, ANQGSEA.

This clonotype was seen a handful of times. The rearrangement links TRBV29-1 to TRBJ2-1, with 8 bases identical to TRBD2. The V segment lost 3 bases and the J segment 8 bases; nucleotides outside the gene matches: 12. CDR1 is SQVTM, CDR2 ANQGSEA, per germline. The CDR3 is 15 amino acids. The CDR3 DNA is TGCAGCGTTGATCCCCCTCCGGGAGGGCTGGATGAGCAGTTCTTC. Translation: CSVDPPPGGLDEQFF.

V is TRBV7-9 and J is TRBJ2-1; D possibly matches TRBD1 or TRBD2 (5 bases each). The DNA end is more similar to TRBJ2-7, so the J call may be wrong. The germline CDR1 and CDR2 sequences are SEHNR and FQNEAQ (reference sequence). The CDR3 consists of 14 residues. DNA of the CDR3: TGTGCCAGCAGCTTACCGTTCGGGGCCTCCGAGCAGTACTTC. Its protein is CASSLPFGASEQYF.

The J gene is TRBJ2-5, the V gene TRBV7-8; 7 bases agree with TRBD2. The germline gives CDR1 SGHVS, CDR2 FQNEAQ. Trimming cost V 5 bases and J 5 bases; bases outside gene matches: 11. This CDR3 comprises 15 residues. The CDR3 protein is CASSPMGGMSETQYF. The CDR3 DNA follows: TGTGCCAGCAGCCCTATGGGGGGGATGAGTGAGACCCAGTACTTC.

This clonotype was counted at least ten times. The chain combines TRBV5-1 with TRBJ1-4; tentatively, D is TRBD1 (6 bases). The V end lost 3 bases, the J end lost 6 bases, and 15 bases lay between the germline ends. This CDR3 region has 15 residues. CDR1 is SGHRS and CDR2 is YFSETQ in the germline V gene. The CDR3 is CASSSTGGGDEKLFF. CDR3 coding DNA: TGCGCCAGCAGCTCTACCGGAGGGGGAGATGAAAAACTGTTTTTT.

The CDR3 loop reads CASSPQGVSPPDTQYF. In nucleotides, the CDR3 is TGTGCCAGCAGCCCACAGGGGGTATCTCCCCCAGATACGCAGTATTTT. The J gene is TRBJ2-3, the V gene TRBV7-3; 8 positions agree with TRBD1. The junction had 11 bases not matched to a gene; V was cut back by 5 bases and J by 4 bases. The germline gives CDR1 SGHTA, CDR2 FQGTGA. The CDR3 length is 16 residues.

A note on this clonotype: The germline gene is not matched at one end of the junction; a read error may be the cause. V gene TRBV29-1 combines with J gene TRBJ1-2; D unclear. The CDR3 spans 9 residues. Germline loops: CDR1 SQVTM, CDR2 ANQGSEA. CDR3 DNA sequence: TGCAGCGTTGAGGTTGGTGGGGCCTTC. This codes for CSVEVGGAF.

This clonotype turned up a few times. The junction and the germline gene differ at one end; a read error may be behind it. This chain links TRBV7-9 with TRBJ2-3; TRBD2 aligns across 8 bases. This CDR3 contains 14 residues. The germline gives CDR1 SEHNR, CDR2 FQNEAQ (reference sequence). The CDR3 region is CAGSREGRTDTQYF. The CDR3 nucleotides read TGTGCCGGCAGCCGGGAGGGGCGCACAGATACGCAGTATTTT. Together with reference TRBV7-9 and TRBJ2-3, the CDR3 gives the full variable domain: DTGVSQNPRHKITKRGQNVTFRCDPISEHNRLYWYRQTLGQGPEFLTYFQNEAQLEKSRLLSDRFSAERPKGSFSTLEIQRTEQGDSAMYLCAGSREGRTDTQYFGPGTRLTVL.

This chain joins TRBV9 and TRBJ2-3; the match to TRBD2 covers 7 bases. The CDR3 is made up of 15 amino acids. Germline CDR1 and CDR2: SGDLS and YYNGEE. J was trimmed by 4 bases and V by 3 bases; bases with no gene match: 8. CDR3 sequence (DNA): TGTGCCAGCAGCGGTGGCGGGGGTGGTGCAGATACGCAGTATTTT. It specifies CASSGGGGGADTQYF.

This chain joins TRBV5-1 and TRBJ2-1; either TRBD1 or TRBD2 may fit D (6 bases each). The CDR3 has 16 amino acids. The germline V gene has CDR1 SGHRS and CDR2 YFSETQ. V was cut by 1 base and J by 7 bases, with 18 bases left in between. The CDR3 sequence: CASSLNTGRGRNEQFF. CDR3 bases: TGCGCCAGCAGCTTGAATACGGGAAGGGGGAGGAATGAGCAGTTCTTC.

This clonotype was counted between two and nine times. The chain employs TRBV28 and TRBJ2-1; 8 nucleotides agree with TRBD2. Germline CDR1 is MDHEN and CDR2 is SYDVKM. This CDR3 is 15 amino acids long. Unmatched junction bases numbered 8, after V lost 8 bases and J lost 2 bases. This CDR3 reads CASLSLAATYNEQFF. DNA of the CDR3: TGTGCCAGCCTGTCACTAGCGGCTACCTACAATGAGCAGTTCTTC.

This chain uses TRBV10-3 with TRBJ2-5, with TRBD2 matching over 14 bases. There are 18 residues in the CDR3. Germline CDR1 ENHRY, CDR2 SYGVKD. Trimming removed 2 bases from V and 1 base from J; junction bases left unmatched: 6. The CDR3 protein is CAISEGLAGGRIQETQYF. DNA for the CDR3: TGTGCCATCAGTGAGGGACTAGCGGGAGGCCGGATCCAAGAGACCCAGTACTTC.

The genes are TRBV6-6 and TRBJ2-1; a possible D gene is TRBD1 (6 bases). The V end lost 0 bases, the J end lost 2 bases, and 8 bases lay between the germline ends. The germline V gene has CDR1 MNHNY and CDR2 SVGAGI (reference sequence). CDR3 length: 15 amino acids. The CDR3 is CASSYSGTTYNEQFF. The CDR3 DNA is TGTGCCAGCAGTTACTCCGGGACAACCTACAATGAGCAGTTCTTC.

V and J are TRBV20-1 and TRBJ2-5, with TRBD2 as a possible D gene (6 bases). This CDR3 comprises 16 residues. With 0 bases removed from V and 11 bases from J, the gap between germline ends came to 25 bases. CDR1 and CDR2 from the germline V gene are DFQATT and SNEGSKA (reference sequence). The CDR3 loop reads CSARDRFRETTGEQYF. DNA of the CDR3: TGCAGTGCTAGAGATCGGTTCAGGGAGACTACGGGGGAGCAGTACTTC.

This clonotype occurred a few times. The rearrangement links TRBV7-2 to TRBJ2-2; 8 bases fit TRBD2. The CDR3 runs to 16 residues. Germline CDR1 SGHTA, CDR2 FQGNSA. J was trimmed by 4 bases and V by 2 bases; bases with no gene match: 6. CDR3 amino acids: CASSLLGGRFTGELFF. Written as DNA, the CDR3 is TGTGCCAGCAGCTTACTAGGCGGGAGGTTCACCGGGGAGCTGTTTTTT.

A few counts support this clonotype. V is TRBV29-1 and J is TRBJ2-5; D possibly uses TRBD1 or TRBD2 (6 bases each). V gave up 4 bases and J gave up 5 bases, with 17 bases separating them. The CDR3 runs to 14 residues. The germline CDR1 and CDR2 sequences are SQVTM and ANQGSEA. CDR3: CSVVSGGSGETQYF. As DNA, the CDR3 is TGCAGCGTTGTGTCCGGGGGCTCGGGGGAGACCCAGTACTTC.

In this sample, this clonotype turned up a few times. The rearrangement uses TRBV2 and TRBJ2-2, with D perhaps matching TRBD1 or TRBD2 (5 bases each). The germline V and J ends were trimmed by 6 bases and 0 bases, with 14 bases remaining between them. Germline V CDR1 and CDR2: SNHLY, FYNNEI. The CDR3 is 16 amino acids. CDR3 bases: TGTGCCAGCAGGCCGTGGGACGATTCGAACACCGGGGAGCTGTTTTTT. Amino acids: CASRPWDDSNTGELFF. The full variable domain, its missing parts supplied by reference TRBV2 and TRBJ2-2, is EPEVTQTPSHQVTQMGQEVILRCVPISNHLYFYWYRQILGQKVEFLVSFYNNEISEKSEIFDDQFSVERPDGSNFTLKIRSTKLEDSAMYFCASRPWDDSNTGELFFGEGSRLTVL.